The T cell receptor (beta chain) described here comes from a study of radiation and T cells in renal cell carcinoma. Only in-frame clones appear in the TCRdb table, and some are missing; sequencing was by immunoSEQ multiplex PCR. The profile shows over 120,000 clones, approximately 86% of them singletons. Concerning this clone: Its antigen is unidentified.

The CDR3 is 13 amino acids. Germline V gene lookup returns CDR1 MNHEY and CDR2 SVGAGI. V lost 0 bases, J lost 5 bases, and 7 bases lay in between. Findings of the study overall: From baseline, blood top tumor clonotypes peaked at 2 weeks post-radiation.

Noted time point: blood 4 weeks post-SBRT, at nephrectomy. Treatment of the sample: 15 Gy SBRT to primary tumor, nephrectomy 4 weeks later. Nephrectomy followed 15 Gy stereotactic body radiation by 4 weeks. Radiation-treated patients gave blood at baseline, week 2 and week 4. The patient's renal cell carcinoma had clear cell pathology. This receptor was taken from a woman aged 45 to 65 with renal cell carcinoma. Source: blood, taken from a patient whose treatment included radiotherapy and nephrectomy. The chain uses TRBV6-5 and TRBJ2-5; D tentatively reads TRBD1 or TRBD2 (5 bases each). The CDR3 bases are TGTGCCAGCAGTTACTCTTGGGGGGAGACCCAGTACTTC. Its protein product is CASSYSWGETQYF.